This is a list of T cell receptor beta chains from one sample in a study of blood T cells in healthy people across ages. TCRdb independently ran MiXCR on the 5' RACE reads; one entry per CDR3 protein. The repertoire holds about a million distinct CDR3 sequences, with roughly two fifths as singletons. The sequencing input was blood. All receptors derive from a man aged 18 to 30 in good health. CDR3s include the opening cysteine and the closing phenylalanine or tryptophan. The order of the fields is D gene, J gene, clone size, V gene, CDR3 DNA, CDR3 protein. D genes are given only for firm matches. Rows may omit the clone size; those that give it use once, few, many or a size class.

-	TRBJ2-5	-	TRBV7-7	TGTGCTAGCAGCCTCACCCCAGGGTCCCAAGAGACCCAGTACTTC	CASSLTPGSQETQYF
TRBD1	TRBJ2-1	few	TRBV5-1	TGCGCCAGCAGCAGGGGACAGGAATACAATGAGCAGTTCTTC	CASSRGQEYNEQFF
-	TRBJ1-1	many	TRBV12-3/TRBV12-4	TGTGCCAGCAGTAGCGGGACGGAGAACACTGAAGCTTTCTTT	CASSSGTENTEAFF
TRBD2	TRBJ2-1	-	TRBV27	TGTGCCAGCAGTTCGCGGACTAGCGGGGTCACCCTTCACAATGAGCAGTTCTTC	CASSSRTSGVTLHNEQFF
-	TRBJ2-3	-	TRBV10-3	TGTGCCACCCGAACCTCTAGCGCGGAGAGCACAGATACGCAGTATTTT	CATRTSSAESTDTQYF
TRBD2	TRBJ2-1	many	TRBV20-1	TGCAGTGCTTTTAGCGGGGGGTCGCGTCTCCTCCTTTACAATGAGCAGTTCTTC	CSAFSGGSRLLLYNEQFF
-	TRBJ1-1	-	TRBV7-2	TGTGCCAGCAGCTTCAGGATGGCAAACACTGAAGCTTTCTTT	CASSFRMANTEAFF
-	TRBJ1-1	few	TRBV6-2/TRBV6-3	TGTGCCAGCAGTTACCCAGAAGATCGAGTGAACACTGAAGCTTTCTTT	CASSYPEDRVNTEAFF
TRBD1	TRBJ2-3	few	TRBV5-1	TGCGCCAGCAGCCGCCGGGACAGGGCGTTGGATACGCAGTATTTT	CASSRRDRALDTQYF
-	TRBJ2-5	-	TRBV10-3	TGTGCCATCAGTGGGGGGGGCTCTTGGGAGACCCAGTACTTC	CAISGGGSWETQYF
-	TRBJ1-2	-	TRBV20-1	TGCGGATTTGGGCGTACTAACTATGGCTACACCTTC	CGFGRTNYGYTF
-	TRBJ2-1	few	TRBV20-1	TGCAGTGCTAGTTCCACTGTTTACTCCTACAATGAGCAGTTCTTC	CSASSTVYSYNEQFF
TRBD2	TRBJ2-5	few	TRBV20-1	TGCAGTGCTAGAGATTACATTAGCGGGGGGGAGACCCAGTACTTC	CSARDYISGGETQYF
TRBD1	TRBJ2-1	-	TRBV18	TGTGCCAGCTCACCCCCGACAGGGGGTGCCTACAATGAGCAGTTCTTC	CASSPPTGGAYNEQFF
TRBD1	TRBJ1-6	-	TRBV2	TGTGCCAGCAGCCGGGACAGCACCTATAATTCACCCCTCCACTTT	CASSRDSTYNSPLHF
TRBD1	TRBJ1-3	-	TRBV7-2	TGTCCCAGCAGCTTGACAGGGGTCTCTGGAAACACCATATATTTT	CPSSLTGVSGNTIYF